The 3 T cell receptor beta chains listed next were all sequenced from one sample in a study of blood T cell repertoires in COVID-19. The repertoire was sequenced with immunoSEQ multiplex PCR; TCRdb's copy has only in-frame clones and lacks some. The data show over 200,000 clones, roughly nine tenths seen once. Sequenced material: PBMCs or T cells enriched from blood (not recorded which). These receptors all come from a woman aged 50 to 65 in a cohort exposed to, infected with or recovered from COVID-19 (not recorded which).

Here the CDR3 reads CASSTVDSLCDQPQHF. CDR3 coding DNA: TGCGCCAGCTCGACGGTGGACAGTCTCTGTGATCAGCCCCAGCATTTT. The genes are TRBV4-3 and TRBJ1-5, with D tentatively TRBD1 (6 bases). The CDR3 runs 16 residues. V was cut by 8 bases and J by 5 bases, with 22 bases left in between. Germline CDR1 and CDR2: LGHNA and YSLEER.

There are a few counts of this clone. The V call is TRBV10-1, the J call TRBJ1-4; 9 bases line up with TRBD1. With V trimmed by 0 bases and J by 5 bases, 1 base remained unmatched. CDR1 and CDR2 from the germline V gene are WNHNN and SYGVQD (reference sequence). The CDR3 is 15 amino acids. This CDR3 reads CASSESGQGNEKLFF. In DNA, the CDR3 is TGCGCCAGCAGTGAGTCGGGACAGGGCAATGAAAAACTGTTTTTT.

CDR3 loop: CASRISGSNQPQHF. In nucleotides, the CDR3 is TGTGCCAGCAGAATCTCCGGGAGCAATCAGCCCCAGCATTTT. The chain is built from TRBV6-6 and TRBJ1-5; no reliable D call. Trimming removed 6 bases at V and 1 base at J, with 10 bases between. Germline V gene lookup returns CDR1 MNHNY and CDR2 SVGAGI (reference sequence). The CDR3 runs 14 residues.